This TCR beta chain was identified in a study of human T cells and chemical hapten exposure. Study-level results: After DPC sensitization, TCRs above 1 in 1000 frequency showed no change. There was a positive correlation between PT1 expanded TCR counts and patch test score.

Authors' methods: Sample-level TCR yields exhibited a median of 95,638, with a range of roughly 20,000 to 690,600. MiXCR, run by TCRdb on the RACE reads, gives a single entry per CDR3 protein. In this record, the V and J calls reflect TCRdb's handling and not the investigators' own analysis. The table records about 340,000 distinct CDR3 sequences, approximately 6.9% of them present only once. Time point specified: patch test 1, 2 weeks after DPC sensitization. The treatment denotes: therapeutic diphenylcyclopropenone sensitization with weekly scalp DPC. Staff drew blood before applying each patch test. The germline gives CDR1 SGHRS, CDR2 YFSETQ. Trimming removed 0 bases at V and 6 bases at J, with 14 bases between. The CDR3 length is 15 residues. With respect to this clonotype: What it binds is unknown.

The chain couples TRBV5-1 to TRBJ2-3; D might be TRBD2 (5 bases). Sequenced material: whole blood, taken in connection with sensitization to the hapten diphenylcyclopropenone (DPC). The sequence came from a woman aged 18-35 years with alopecia areata. Some clones in this sample may be carry-over from other donors' samples. In DNA form, the CDR3 reads TGCGCCAGCAGCTTGGTGCGGGCCGCGCGGGATACGCAGTATTTT. Translating gives CASSLVRAARDTQYF.